The 16 T cell receptor gamma chains presented below share a single source sample, sequenced in a study of gamma-delta chains in newborns, infants, children. TCRdb re-called clones from the reads via CATT. The sample yields 900 to 1,100 gamma-chain clones, over 3.5% seen once. Material for sequencing was blood. The receptors derive from a child who was a newborn, infant or young child, either healthy, febrile or measles-vaccinated (not recorded which).

This clone is labeled as medium-sized. V is TRGV9 and J is TRGJP. Per germline, CDR1 GITISATS and CDR2 ISYDGTV (reference sequence). This CDR3 is 15 amino acids long. V gave up 2 bases and J gave up 9 bases; unmatched junction bases: 4. The CDR3 sequence is CALWEEGLGKKIKVF. Here the CDR3 DNA reads TGTGCCTTGTGGGAGGAGGGGTTGGGCAAAAAAATCAAGGTATTT.

A word on this clone: This clone may be a read error of a much larger clone one base away. The chain employs TRGV9 and TRGJP. The CDR3 runs 17 residues. Germline V CDR1 and CDR2: GITISATS, ISYDGTV (reference sequence). The CDR3 here is CALWETRQEFGKKIKVF. CDR3 DNA: TGTGCCTTGTGGGAGACCCGTCAAGAGTTCGGCAAAAAAATCAAGGTATTT.

For this clone: This likely traces to a read error, being one base from a far larger clone. Other DNA sequences in this sample translate to the same CDR3. The chain joins TRGV9 to TRGJP. CDR1 and CDR2 from the germline V gene are GITISATS and ISYDGTV (reference sequence). The CDR3 totals 16 residues. The CDR3 sequence: CALWEVRELGKKIKVF. The CDR3 DNA reads TGTGCCCTGTGGGAGGTGCGGGAGTTGGGCAAAAAAATCAAGGTATTT.

In its sample, this clone ranks as large. Other DNA variants within this sample encode the same CDR3. The chain uses TRGV9 and TRGJP. Germline-derived CDR1 and CDR2 are GITISATS and ISYDGTV (reference sequence). Trimming at V came to 3 bases and at J to 4 bases, leaving 3 bases not matched to a gene. The CDR3 totals 16 residues. This CDR3 is CALWERQELGKKIKVF. CDR3 bases: TGTGCCTTGTGGGAGCGTCAAGAGTTGGGCAAAAAAATCAAGGTATTT.

By share of the sample, this clone is large. A read error likely explains this, since a far larger clone differs by one base. This sequence joins TRGV9 and TRGJP. V lost 3 bases and J lost 3; bases outside the gene matches: 2. This CDR3 has 16 amino acids. Germline V gene data show CDR1 as GITISATS and CDR2 as ISYDGTV (reference sequence). For the CDR3, the DNA is TGTGCCTTGTGGGAGATGCAAGAGTTGGGCAAAAAAATCAAGGTATTT. It specifies CALWEMQELGKKIKVF.

This clone was seen a few times. The chain is built from TRGV9 and TRGJP. J gave up 7 bases and V 0 bases, and 6 bases lay outside the gene matches. The CDR3 has 17 residues. Germline values: CDR1 GITISATS, CDR2 ISYDGTV (reference sequence). This chain's CDR3 is CALWEVHVELGKKIKVF. The CDR3 coding sequence is TGTGCCTTGTGGGAGGTGCACGTGGAGTTGGGCAAAAAAATCAAGGTATTT.

This clone was counted between two and nine times. The chain combines TRGV9 with TRGJP. V was clipped by 1 base and J by 4 bases; unmatched bases: 4. Germline V gene lookup returns CDR1 GITISATS and CDR2 ISYDGTV (reference sequence). The CDR3 has 17 amino acids. The CDR3 sequence is CALWEVIQELGKKIKVF. The CDR3, as DNA: TGTGCCTTGTGGGAGGTCATCCAAGAGTTGGGCAAAAAAATCAAGGTATTT.

This clone rates as large. V usage is TRGV4 and J usage is TRGJ1 or TRGJ2. Germline loops: CDR1 EGSTGY, CDR2 YDSYTSSV. V shed 3 bases and J 10 bases; nucleotides not matched to a gene: 0. CDR3 length equals 9 residues. CDR3 DNA: TGTGCCACCTGGGATAAGAAACTCTTT. This codes for CATWDKKLF.

Comment on this clone: Only one base separates this from a far larger clonotype, so it likely reflects a read error. The rearrangement links TRGV9 to TRGJP. CDR3 length: 17 residues. Germline V gene lookup returns CDR1 GITISATS and CDR2 ISYDGTV (reference sequence). CDR3 amino acids: CALWGVQGELGKKIKVF. The CDR3 region has the DNA TGTGCCTTGTGGGGGGTGCAAGGAGAGTTGGGCAAAAAAATCAAGGTATTT.

The sample holds a few counts of this clone. The genes are TRGV9 and TRGJP. There are 15 residues in the CDR3. The trim removed 2 bases at V and 9 bases at J, leaving 4 bases unmatched. CDR1 is GITISATS, CDR2 ISYDGTV, per germline (reference sequence). The CDR3 DNA reads TGTGCCTTGTGGGAGGCCAGGTTGGGCAAAAAAATCAAGGTATTT. Translation: CALWEARLGKKIKVF.

By share, this clone ranks as medium-sized. This could be a read error, since a much larger clone is one nucleotide away. The same CDR3 can be traced to other DNA sequences in this sample. This rearrangement joins TRGV9 to TRGJP. This CDR3 region has 15 residues. Losses at the gene ends were 4 bases for V and 4 bases for J; bases not matched to a gene: 1. CDR1 is GITISATS, CDR2 ISYDGTV, per germline (reference sequence). The CDR3 DNA is TGTGCCTTGTGGGACCAAGAGTTGGGCAAAAAAATCAAGGTATTT. Its translation is CALWDQELGKKIKVF.

As to this clone: A much larger clone is a single base away; this may be a read error. At the DNA level, this CDR3 is encoded by other sequences in the same sample as well. The chain couples TRGV9 to TRGJP. Germline values: CDR1 GITISATS, CDR2 ISYDGTV (reference sequence). The CDR3 is made up of 17 amino acids. CDR3 nucleotide sequence: TGTGCCTTGTGGGAGGTGAAAGAAGAGTTGGGCAAGAAAATCAAGGTATTT. Translated, it gives CALWEVKEELGKKIKVF.

Turning to this clone: A clone one base away is much larger, so this may be a read error. The sample carries other DNA sequences with the same CDR3. The chain combines TRGV9 with TRGJ1 or TRGJ2. The CDR3 is made up of 15 amino acids. The germline CDR1 and CDR2 sequences are GITISATS and ISYDGTV (reference sequence). For the CDR3, the DNA is TGTGCCTTGTGGGAAGGGGGAATTGGCTATTATAAAAAACTCTTT. Its translation: CALWEGGIGYYKKLF.

In this sample, this clone is medium-sized. This same CDR3 is encoded by further DNA sequences in the sample. This chain uses TRGV9 with TRGJP. Germline V gene data show CDR1 as GITISATS and CDR2 as ISYDGTV (reference sequence). There are 16 residues in the CDR3. The ends lost 3 bases at V and 6 bases at J; junction bases unmatched: 5. CDR3 amino acids: CALWENAELGKKIKVF. Here the CDR3 DNA reads TGTGCCTTGTGGGAGAATGCAGAGTTGGGCAAAAAAATCAAGGTATTT.

This clone showed up just a few times. V gene TRGV8 combines with J gene TRGJP2. J gave up 4 bases and V 1 base, and 0 bases lay outside the gene matches. Germline-derived CDR1 and CDR2 are VENAVY and YDSYNSRV. The CDR3 covers 13 residues. In nucleotides, the CDR3 is TGTGCCACCTGGGATAGTAGTGATTGGATCAAGACGTTT. Translated, it gives CATWDSSDWIKTF.

V is TRGV9 and J is TRGJP. This CDR3 has 18 amino acids. The ends lost 2 bases at V and 7 bases at J; junction bases unmatched: 11. In germline, CDR1 is GITISATS, CDR2 ISYDGTV (reference sequence). The CDR3 nucleotides are TGTGCCTTGTGGGAGGCCCGGAGCGCGGAGTTGGGCAAAAAAATCAAGGTATTT. Protein sequence: CALWEARSAELGKKIKVF.